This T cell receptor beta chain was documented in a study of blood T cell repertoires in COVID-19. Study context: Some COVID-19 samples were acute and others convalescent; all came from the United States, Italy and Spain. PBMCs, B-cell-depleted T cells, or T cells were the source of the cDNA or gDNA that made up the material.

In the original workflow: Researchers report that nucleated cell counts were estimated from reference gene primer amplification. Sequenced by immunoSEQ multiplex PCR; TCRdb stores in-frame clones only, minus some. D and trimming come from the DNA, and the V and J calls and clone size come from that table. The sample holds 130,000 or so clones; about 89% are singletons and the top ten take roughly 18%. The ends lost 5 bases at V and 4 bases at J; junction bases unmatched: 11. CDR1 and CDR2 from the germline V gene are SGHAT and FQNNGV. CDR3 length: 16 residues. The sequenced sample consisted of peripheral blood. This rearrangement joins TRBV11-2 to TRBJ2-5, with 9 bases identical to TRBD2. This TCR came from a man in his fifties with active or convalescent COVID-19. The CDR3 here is CASSRLGSGRTETQYF. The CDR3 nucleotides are TGTGCCAGCAGCCGACTTGGTAGCGGGAGAACAGAGACCCAGTACTTC.